One sample yielded the 10 T cell receptor beta chains listed below, sequenced in a study of blood T cell repertoires in COVID-19. Generated by immunoSEQ multiplex PCR, the TCRdb table keeps only in-frame clones and is missing some. The sample lists 200,000 to 250,000 clones; approximately 88% were seen once. Sequenced material: peripheral blood. The source of these receptors is a man between 60 and 75 years old who had recovered from COVID-19.

This clone was detected only once. This chain connects TRBV7-9 to TRBJ2-3; D is perhaps TRBD2 (6 bases). The germline V gene encodes CDR1 SEHNR and CDR2 FQNEAQ (reference sequence). The CDR3 has 16 amino acids. The V end lost 0 bases, the J end lost 5 bases, and 15 bases lay between the germline ends. Here the CDR3 reads CASSLAGTRGIDTQYF. The CDR3 DNA follows: TGTGCCAGCAGCTTAGCTGGGACTCGGGGTATAGATACGCAGTATTTT.

This clone was found a few times. V is TRBV5-1 and J is TRBJ1-4; D gene unclear. Trimming left V 4 bases short and J 5 bases short, with 15 bases between. Germline V gives CDR1 SGHRS, CDR2 YFSETQ. This CDR3 is built from 15 residues. The CDR3 protein is CASSPPGSRNEKLFF. The CDR3, as DNA: TGCGCCAGCAGCCCACCGGGATCCCGCAATGAAAAACTGTTTTTT. Based on the CDR3 plus reference TRBV5-1 and TRBJ1-4, the full variable domain is KAGVTQTPRYLIKTRGQQVTLSCSPISGHRSVSWYQQTPGQGLQFLFEYFSETQRNKGNFPGRFSGRQFSNSRSEMNVSTLELGDSALYLCASSPPGSRNEKLFFGSGTQLSVL.

V and J are TRBV5-1 and TRBJ1-2; 8 bases align to TRBD1. The V gene end was trimmed by 4 bases and the J gene end by 4 bases; junction bases not matched to a gene: 3. Germline CDR1 SGHRS, CDR2 YFSETQ. This CDR3 spans 13 amino acids. The CDR3 loop reads CASSAGQAYGYTF. DNA of the CDR3: TGCGCCAGCAGCGCGGGACAGGCCTATGGCTACACCTTC.

CDR3 protein: CASSYGRGLYEQYF. The CDR3 DNA is TGTGCCAGCAGTTACGGCAGGGGGCTCTACGAGCAGTACTTC. This chain joins TRBV6-6 and TRBJ2-7; 8 nucleotides match TRBD1. Germline CDR1 is MNHNY and CDR2 is SVGAGI (reference sequence). The CDR3 is 14 amino acids. The ends lost 2 bases at V and 3 bases at J; junction bases unmatched: 3.

The gene calls are TRBV27 and TRBJ2-2, with a tentative D call TRBD2 (6 bases). The germline gives CDR1 MNHEY, CDR2 SMNVEV (reference sequence). This CDR3 is 16 amino acids long. Trimming removed 4 bases from V and 0 bases from J, with 12 bases in between. CDR3 in DNA: TGTGCCAGCAGTTCCCAAGGGACTTCGAACACCGGGGAGCTGTTTTTT. Amino acid sequence: CASSSQGTSNTGELFF.

A single count supports this clone. The chain recombines TRBV5-1 with TRBJ2-7; D is possibly TRBD2 (6 bases). CDR3 length equals 13 residues. The germline V gene encodes CDR1 SGHRS and CDR2 YFSETQ. Deletions cut 5 bases from V and 5 bases from J, with 14 bases between. The CDR3 spells CASSRDFPDEQYF. CDR3 DNA: TGCGCCAGCAGTAGGGACTTCCCCGACGAGCAGTACTTC.

This clone has a single count. This chain connects TRBV16 to TRBJ1-2; D remains unclear. Per the germline V gene, CDR1 is KGHSY and CDR2 is FQNENV. The V gene lost 5 bases and the J gene lost 5 bases, with 15 bases spanning the gap. The CDR3 length is 14 residues. The CDR3 sequence is CASSSMEARYGYTF. CDR3 in DNA: TGTGCCAGCAGCAGTATGGAGGCGCGGTATGGCTACACCTTC.

The chain has TRBV7-2 and TRBJ2-2; TRBD1 aligns across 10 bases. The CDR3 spans 15 residues. Germline CDR1 reads SGHTA; CDR2 reads FQGNSA. V was clipped by 3 bases and J by 6 bases; unmatched bases: 4. The CDR3: CASSFLGQGAGELFF. For the CDR3, the DNA is TGTGCCAGCAGCTTCTTAGGACAGGGGGCCGGGGAGCTGTTTTTT.

V gene TRBV7-9 combines with J gene TRBJ1-4; TRBD1 aligns across 7 bases. CDR3 size: 14 residues. CDR1 and CDR2 from the germline V gene are SEHNR and FQNEAQ (reference sequence). The V segment lost 7 bases and the J segment 4 bases; nucleotides outside the gene matches: 6. CDR3 nucleotides: TGTGCCAGCAACTCGGGACAGAGTAATGAAAAACTGTTTTTT. This sequence encodes CASNSGQSNEKLFF.

CDR3 DNA: TGTGCCAGCAGTTGGACTAGCGGGAGGTCGGGCACAGATACGCAGTATTTT. Translation: CASSWTSGRSGTDTQYF. This chain connects TRBV6-2 or TRBV6-3 to TRBJ2-3, with TRBD2 matching 14 bases. CDR3 length: 17 amino acids. V gave up 4 bases and J gave up 1 base; unmatched junction bases: 4. The germline gives CDR1 MNHEY, CDR2 SVGEGT.